The 13 T cell receptor beta chains below come from one sample, sequenced in a study of blood T cell repertoires in COVID-19. Produced via immunoSEQ multiplex PCR; TCRdb's table is partial and in-frame only. The table lists under 300,000 clones, roughly 80% of them singletons. The sequencing sample was made of peripheral blood. These receptors were taken from a woman older than 75 with acute or convalescent COVID-19.

This clone was counted only a few times. The chain is built from TRBV28 and TRBJ1-3; no reliable D call. Germline V gives CDR1 MDHEN, CDR2 SYDVKM. The CDR3 sequence is 17 residues long. Trimming removed 3 bases from V and 0 bases from J, with 15 bases in between. CDR3: CASSFSVAGYSGNTIYF. The CDR3 nucleotides are TGTGCCAGCAGTTTTTCTGTAGCCGGTTACTCTGGAAACACCATATATTTT.

CDR3 residues: CASSHNTAGGRNTIYF. CDR3 bases: TGCGCCAGCAGTCACAATACCGCAGGGGGAAGAAACACCATATATTTT. The J gene is TRBJ1-3, the V gene TRBV23-1; 7 bases are a match to TRBD1. TRBV23-1 is noted as an ORF with a role that remains uncertain. V lost 3 bases and J lost 5; bases outside the gene matches: 10. The CDR3 loop spans 16 amino acids.

The J gene is TRBJ1-1, the V gene TRBV27, with a tentative D call TRBD1 (6 bases). The CDR3 has 12 amino acids. V lost 7 bases, J lost 7 bases, and 13 bases lay in between. Germline lookup yields CDR1 MNHEY and CDR2 SMNVEV (reference sequence). CDR3 sequence reads: CASTPTGSEAFF. The CDR3, as DNA: TGTGCCAGCACCCCGACAGGAAGTGAAGCTTTCTTT.

The chain carries TRBV4-1 and TRBJ1-5; 7 bases align to TRBD1. V dropped 0 bases and J dropped 9; count of bases not matched to a gene: 20. This CDR3 contains 19 residues. Looked up from germline, CDR1 is MGHRA and CDR2 is YSYEKL. The CDR3 DNA reads as TGCGCCAGCAGCCAAGATCTGATGTCGGGCGGGACAGCGCTACGGCCCCAGCATTTT. Translated: CASSQDLMSGGTALRPQHF.

V gene TRBV7-2 combines with J gene TRBJ2-1, with a weak D call TRBD2 (5 bases). The CDR3 sequence is 14 residues long. Per the germline V gene, CDR1 is SGHTA and CDR2 is FQGNSA. Deletions cut 4 bases from V and 6 bases from J, with 13 bases between. The CDR3 reads CASSSGKRLNEQFF. Here the CDR3 DNA reads TGTGCCAGCAGCTCCGGGAAGCGCCTCAATGAGCAGTTCTTC.

This chain uses TRBV5-6 with TRBJ1-1, with 7 bases lining up with TRBD1. J gave up 5 bases and V 4 bases, and 11 bases lay outside the gene matches. Germline V gene lookup returns CDR1 SGHDT and CDR2 YYEEEE. CDR3 length equals 15 residues. This CDR3 reads CASSLDRVRGTEAFF. CDR3 in DNA: TGTGCCAGCAGCCTAGACAGGGTAAGAGGGACTGAAGCTTTCTTT.

The CDR3 nucleotides are TGTGCCAGCAGCTTTGACAGGGGACTCTCTGGAAACACCATATATTTT. Amino acids: CASSFDRGLSGNTIYF. This rearrangement joins TRBV7-2 to TRBJ1-3, with 8 bases aligning to TRBD1. V lost 3 bases and J lost 0; bases outside the gene matches: 4. The germline CDR1 and CDR2 sequences are SGHTA and FQGNSA. The CDR3 consists of 16 residues.

The chain has TRBV30 and TRBJ1-2; D is ambiguous. CDR1 is GTSNPN and CDR2 is SVGIG in the germline V gene (reference sequence). Trimming left V 0 bases short and J 7 bases short, with 18 bases between. This CDR3 is built from 15 residues. CDR3 protein: CAWSVEGGGLSGYTF. The DNA for the CDR3 is TGTGCCTGGAGTGTAGAAGGCGGCGGGCTATCTGGCTACACCTTC.

The chain recombines TRBV11-3 with TRBJ2-1; the match to TRBD2 covers 7 bases. The CDR3 covers 18 residues. In germline, CDR1 is SGHNT, CDR2 YENEEA. Unmatched junction bases numbered 13, after V lost 5 bases and J lost 0 bases. DNA of the CDR3: TGTGCCAGCAGCCGTAGGGCTAGCGGTTCCCGCTCCTACAATGAGCAGTTCTTC. It codes for CASSRRASGSRSYNEQFF.

V is TRBV20-1 and J is TRBJ2-5, with D perhaps matching TRBD1 (6 bases). Trimming left V 3 bases short and J 0 bases short, with 11 bases between. CDR1 and CDR2 from the germline V gene are DFQATT and SNEGSKA (reference sequence). The CDR3 is 14 amino acids. In DNA, the CDR3 is TGCAGTGCTAGTCAGGGGTGGTACCAAGAGACCCAGTACTTC. Protein product: CSASQGWYQETQYF.

The chain uses TRBV21-1 and TRBJ2-5; the table calls TRBD1, which could not be checked here. TRBV21-1 is deemed a pseudogene. The CDR3 covers 15 residues. CDR3 residues: CASSDRGRNQETQYF. The CDR3, as DNA: TGTGCCAGCAGCGACAGGGGGCGAAACCAAGAGACCCAGTACTTC.

The chain uses TRBV6-6 and TRBJ1-5, with TRBD1 matching 8 bases. The CDR3 has 15 residues. Trimming removed 6 bases from V and 6 bases from J; junction bases left unmatched: 10. Germline values: CDR1 MNHNY, CDR2 SVGAGI (reference sequence). The CDR3 DNA sequence: TGTGCCAGCAGGGGGTCAGGGGGCCAGTCTCAGCCCCAGCATTTT. This sequence encodes CASRGSGGQSQPQHF.

The V and J genes are TRBV7-9 and TRBJ2-7, with TRBD1 matching over 8 bases. There are 15 residues in the CDR3. J gave up 5 bases and V 5 bases, and 11 bases lay outside the gene matches. Germline CDR1 and CDR2: SEHNR and FQNEAQ (reference sequence). The CDR3 sequence is CASSRRTGIYDEQYF. The CDR3 nucleotides read TGTGCCAGCAGCCGCCGGACAGGGATCTACGACGAGCAGTACTTC.